The 14 T cell receptor beta chains reported below all come from one sample, sequenced in a study of human T cells and chemical hapten exposure. TCRdb passed the RACE reads through MiXCR, listing each CDR3 protein once. The sample holds approximately 84,000 distinct CDR3 sequences, about 8.7% seen once. This sample's time point: healthy volunteer bleed at 6 weeks. Unfractionated whole blood yielded total RNA. Sample: whole blood. These receptors were collected from a male donor in good health. Some clones in this sample may be carry-over from other donors' samples.

This clonotype has just a few counts. J is TRBJ1-6 and V is TRBV12-3 or TRBV12-4; D may be TRBD1 (5 bases). V was shortened by 5 bases and J by 4 bases, with 18 bases between the two germline ends. The CDR3 is made up of 17 amino acids. The CDR3 DNA reads as TGTGCCAGCAGTGACAGAGACCCAGGCTTTTATAATTCACCCCTCCACTTT. Protein product: CASSDRDPGFYNSPLHF.

This clonotype was seen repeatedly, ten times or more. The chain is built from TRBV7-8 and TRBJ1-6; 7 bases are a match to TRBD1. The trim removed 6 bases at V and 7 bases at J, leaving 15 bases unmatched. CDR3 size: 17 residues. Germline V gives CDR1 SGHVS, CDR2 FQNEAQ. The chain's CDR3 is CASRVDSTGPSNSPLHF. CDR3 nucleotide sequence: TGTGCCAGCAGAGTTGATTCGACAGGGCCATCCAATTCACCCCTCCACTTT.

The sample holds a few counts of this clonotype. The chain has TRBV2 and TRBJ1-5; D gene unclear. CDR3 size: 13 residues. Germline lookup yields CDR1 SNHLY and CDR2 FYNNEI. The V end was cut by 4 bases, the J end by 4 bases, with 8 bases between. CDR3 residues: CASSAAGNQPQHF. The CDR3 DNA is TGTGCCAGCAGTGCGGCGGGGAATCAGCCCCAGCATTTT.

The V call is TRBV10-3, the J call TRBJ1-2, with D unclear. There are 16 residues in the CDR3. Germline CDR1 and CDR2: ENHRY and SYGVKD. V was trimmed by 0 bases and J by 2 bases, leaving 13 bases between them. The chain's CDR3 is CAISESVEANNYGYTF. CDR3 nucleotide sequence: TGTGCCATCAGTGAGTCGGTAGAGGCAAACAACTATGGCTACACCTTC.

This clonotype has just a few counts. The chain has TRBV12-5 and TRBJ1-1; D may be TRBD1 (5 bases). The CDR3 contains 13 residues. Deletions cut 4 bases from V and 8 bases from J, with 14 bases between. Germline V lookup: CDR1 LGHNT, CDR2 FRNRAP. CDR3 protein: CASGSIPGGEAFF. CDR3 DNA sequence: TGTGCTAGTGGTTCGATTCCGGGGGGGGAAGCTTTCTTT.

This chain links TRBV29-1 with TRBJ1-2; 8 bases align to TRBD1. From germline, CDR1 is SQVTM and CDR2 ANQGSEA. The J segment lost 6 bases and the V segment lost 8 bases, leaving 5 bases of the junction unmatched. The CDR3 sequence is 11 residues long. Here the CDR3 reads CSIWTGNGYTF. For the CDR3, the DNA is TGCAGCATTTGGACAGGGAATGGCTACACCTTC.

This clonotype was seen a handful of times. The V gene is TRBV12-3 or TRBV12-4, the J gene TRBJ1-1; 9 nucleotides line up with TRBD1. The CDR3 sequence is 16 residues long. The junction had 8 bases not matched to a gene; V was cut back by 5 bases and J by 1 base. The CDR3 is CASSDIRDRENTEAFF. Written as DNA, the CDR3 is TGTGCCAGCAGTGATATCCGGGACAGGGAGAACACTGAAGCTTTCTTT.

This clonotype came up a few times. V usage is TRBV11-2 and J usage is TRBJ1-6; 8 positions agree with TRBD1. CDR1 and CDR2 from the germline V gene are SGHAT and FQNNGV. With 2 bases clipped from V and 7 bases from J, the junction kept 4 bases outside the gene matches. CDR3 length equals 15 residues. This chain's CDR3 is CASSLLRGRNSPLHF. The CDR3 nucleotides are TGTGCCAGCAGCTTACTCAGGGGGCGGAATTCACCCCTCCACTTT.

This clonotype was counted at least ten times. The chain uses TRBV12-3 or TRBV12-4 and TRBJ1-3; D is undetermined. V lost 1 base to trimming and J lost 1 base, with 8 bases between them. This CDR3 is built from 15 residues. The CDR3 loop reads CASSLGAGSGNTIYF. CDR3 in DNA: TGTGCCAGCAGTTTAGGAGCGGGGTCTGGAAACACCATATATTTT.

This clonotype was seen a handful of times. The genes are TRBV18 and TRBJ1-2; D uncertain. With 3 bases removed from V and 8 bases from J, the gap between germline ends came to 16 bases. The CDR3 is made up of 14 amino acids. The V gene's germline CDR1 is KGHSH and CDR2 LQKENI. The CDR3 loop reads CASSPEGAALGYTF. The DNA for the CDR3 is TGTGCCAGCTCACCCGAGGGCGCGGCCCTCGGCTACACCTTC.

This clonotype turned up a few times. The gene calls are TRBV12-3 or TRBV12-4 and TRBJ1-5; possible D gene TRBD1, 6 bases. The CDR3 has 15 amino acids. V was cut by 5 bases and J by 6 bases, with 17 bases left in between. For the CDR3, the DNA is TGTGCCAGCAGTCGAACTACAGGGCCAATTCAGCCCCAGCATTTT. As protein: CASSRTTGPIQPQHF.

This clonotype occurred many times. The J gene is TRBJ1-4, the V gene TRBV6-5; 9 nucleotides agree with TRBD1. The CDR3 length is 16 residues. J lost 4 bases, V lost 2 bases, and 5 bases had no gene match. Germline assignment: CDR1 MNHEY and CDR2 SVGAGI. The CDR3 DNA sequence: TGTGCCAGCAGTTACCGGACAGGGGCGGGTAATGAAAAACTGTTTTTT. Protein sequence: CASSYRTGAGNEKLFF.

This clonotype came up many times. V usage is TRBV6-5 and J usage is TRBJ2-3; D unclear. Germline loops: CDR1 MNHEY, CDR2 SVGAGI. With 2 bases removed from V and 0 bases from J, the gap between germline ends came to 9 bases. The CDR3 is 15 residues long. The CDR3 nucleotides are TGTGCCAGCAGTTACACCAGCCCAAGCACAGATACGCAGTATTTT. Translation gives CASSYTSPSTDTQYF.

This clonotype showed up many times. In nucleotides, the CDR3 is TGTGCCAGCAGCTTGGAGGGGCGAGGTGAAGCTTTCTTT. Amino acids: CASSLEGRGEAFF. The chain joins TRBV7-8 to TRBJ1-1; tentatively, D is TRBD1 (5 bases). The CDR3 sequence is 13 residues long. Deletions cut 3 bases from V and 7 bases from J, with 12 bases between. The germline CDR1 and CDR2 sequences are SGHVS and FQNEAQ.